The 22 T cell receptor beta chains listed next were all sequenced from one sample in a study of blood T cell repertoires in COVID-19. Profiling relied on immunoSEQ multiplex PCR, and the TCRdb table lists in-frame clones only, not all of them. The sample has about 72,000 clones, about 89% seen once. Input material: peripheral blood. Receptors originate from a human donor in a cohort sampled during active COVID-19.

This sequence joins TRBV5-6 and TRBJ2-5; TRBD1 matches 11 bases. The germline CDR1 and CDR2 sequences are SGHDT and YYEEEE. The CDR3 totals 13 residues. J gave up 5 bases and V 4 bases, and 1 base lay outside the gene matches. CDR3 nucleotide sequence: TGTGCCAGCAGCAGGGACAGGGGGGAGACCCAGTACTTC. Encoded protein: CASSRDRGETQYF.

The gene calls are TRBV18 and TRBJ1-6; D perhaps matches TRBD1 (5 bases). Germline V lookup: CDR1 KGHSH, CDR2 LQKENI. V gave up 2 bases and J gave up 5 bases, with 13 bases separating them. This CDR3 has 16 residues. The CDR3 here is CASSPFPGTNNSPLHF. The CDR3 DNA reads as TGTGCCAGCTCACCATTTCCGGGGACTAATAATTCACCCCTCCACTTT.

CDR3 bases: TGCGCCAGCACCCAACGGACAGGGGCTGGGGCCAACGTCCTGACTTTC. It specifies CASTQRTGAGANVLTF. The chain uses TRBV5-1 and TRBJ2-6, with TRBD1 identical over 9 bases. Trimming cost V 6 bases and J 2 bases; bases outside gene matches: 6. Germline CDR1 reads SGHRS; CDR2 reads YFSETQ. The CDR3 sequence is 16 residues long.

The chain carries TRBV5-1 and TRBJ2-1, with 8 bases lining up with TRBD2. V lost 7 bases and J lost 6; bases outside the gene matches: 6. CDR1 is SGHRS and CDR2 is YFSETQ in the germline V gene. The CDR3 runs to 13 residues. The CDR3 DNA is TGCGCCAGCCAACTCGGGGGGGGCAATGAGCAGTTCTTC. Translation gives CASQLGGGNEQFF.

The CDR3: CASMAGNSYNEQFF. In nucleotides, the CDR3 is TGTGCCAGCATGGCGGGTAACTCCTACAATGAGCAGTTCTTC. The chain links TRBV2 to TRBJ2-1; D is perhaps TRBD2 (5 bases). The length of the CDR3 is 14 residues. V lost 7 bases and J lost 0, with 10 bases in between. Germline values: CDR1 SNHLY, CDR2 FYNNEI.

This clone was detected a few times. This chain joins TRBV15 and TRBJ2-7; D might be TRBD2 (6 bases). The CDR3 runs to 16 residues. Germline lookup yields CDR1 LNHNV and CDR2 YYDKDF (reference sequence). Trimming pared 0 bases from V and 0 bases from J, leaving 12 bases between. The chain's CDR3 is CATSRDRETSSYEQYF. The CDR3 nucleotides are TGTGCCACCAGCAGAGATAGAGAGACTAGCTCCTACGAGCAGTACTTC.

The gene calls are TRBV6-1 and TRBJ2-1, with 11 bases lining up with TRBD2. Germline-derived CDR1 and CDR2 are MNHNS and SASEGT. CDR3 length: 22 residues. After removal of 2 bases from V and 5 bases from J, the junction contained 23 bases not matched to a gene. The chain's CDR3 is CASSEFFISGQRVAGGDNEQFF. CDR3 DNA sequence: TGTGCCAGCAGTGAATTCTTCATTTCGGGTCAAAGAGTAGCGGGAGGGGACAATGAGCAGTTCTTC.

J is TRBJ1-4 and V is TRBV4-3; the match to TRBD1 covers 8 bases. The CDR3 spans 16 residues. Germline V gene sequence: CDR1 LGHNA, CDR2 YSLEER. The V gene end was trimmed by 0 bases and the J gene end by 5 bases; junction bases not matched to a gene: 5. In DNA form, the CDR3 reads TGCGCCAGCAGCCAAGAAACGGACAGGGTAAATGAAAAACTGTTTTTT. It is translated as CASSQETDRVNEKLFF.

This chain joins TRBV28 and TRBJ1-2; D is unresolved. Trimming removed 7 bases from V and 4 bases from J, with 19 bases in between. Germline CDR1 MDHEN, CDR2 SYDVKM. This CDR3 has 15 residues. CDR3 in amino acids: CASNSLFYRAYGYTF. The CDR3 DNA is TGTGCCAGCAACAGTTTATTCTACCGAGCCTATGGCTACACCTTC.

The chain uses TRBV14 and TRBJ2-3; the D gene is possibly TRBD2 (6 bases). Germline values: CDR1 SGHDN, CDR2 FVKESK. V lost 4 bases and J lost 0, with 17 bases in between. This CDR3 contains 17 residues. CDR3: CASSLTSGLLSTDTQYF. The CDR3 DNA sequence: TGTGCCAGCAGCCTTACCTCCGGACTACTCAGCACAGATACGCAGTATTTT. Full variable domain (missing parts from reference TRBV14 and TRBJ2-3): EAGVTQFPSHSVIEKGQTVTLRCDPISGHDNLYWYRRVMGKEIKFLLHFVKESKQDESGMPNNRFLAERTGGTYSTLKVQPAELEDSGVYFCASSLTSGLLSTDTQYFGPGTRLTVL.

The chain combines TRBV7-2 with TRBJ2-4; D may be TRBD2 (6 bases). CDR1 SGHTA and CDR2 FQGNSA come from the germline V gene. The CDR3 consists of 15 residues. The germline V and J ends were trimmed by 6 bases and 3 bases, with 15 bases remaining between them. The CDR3 loop is CASRASGVVKNIQYF. CDR3 bases: TGTGCCAGCAGAGCGTCGGGGGTAGTCAAAAACATTCAGTACTTC.

The V gene is TRBV5-1, the J gene TRBJ2-2, with 10 bases that match TRBD1. Germline V gene lookup returns CDR1 SGHRS and CDR2 YFSETQ. V trimming: 5 bases; J trimming: 6 bases; junction bases outside the gene matches: 7. This CDR3 is built from 15 residues. The CDR3 region is CASSGQGGIAGELFF. The CDR3 DNA reads TGCGCCAGCAGTGGACAGGGGGGTATCGCCGGGGAGCTGTTTTTT.

The rearrangement joins TRBV4-2 to TRBJ1-4; D might be TRBD1 (5 bases). The CDR3 is made up of 17 amino acids. The germline V gene encodes CDR1 LGHNA and CDR2 YNFKEQ. The V and J ends lost 0 bases and 8 bases respectively, with 19 bases between them. CDR3 sequence: CASSQDLRGLGGEKLFF. The CDR3 DNA sequence: TGTGCCAGCAGCCAAGATCTACGAGGGCTTGGGGGGGAAAAACTGTTTTTT.

Only a few counts were recorded for this clone. The chain uses TRBV3-1 (or the pseudogene TRBV3-2) and TRBJ1-5, with D tentatively TRBD1 (5 bases). Germline-derived CDR1 and CDR2 are LGHDT and YNNKEL (reference sequence). Trimming removed 0 bases at V and 3 bases at J, with 15 bases between. This CDR3 comprises 17 residues. CDR3 nucleotides: TGTGCCAGCAGCCAAGATAGTCGGCAGGGCTCCAATCAGCCCCAGCATTTT. Translation: CASSQDSRQGSNQPQHF.

The chain has TRBV7-9 and TRBJ2-7; perhaps TRBD1 as D (5 bases). The CDR3 is 11 amino acids. The V and J ends lost 9 bases and 4 bases respectively, with 10 bases between them. CDR1 is SEHNR and CDR2 is FQNEAQ in the germline V gene (reference sequence). CDR3 in amino acids: CASTQGYEQYF. The DNA for the CDR3 is TGTGCCAGTACCCAGGGTTACGAGCAGTACTTC.

The rearrangement links TRBV2 to TRBJ1-5, with 12 bases lining up with TRBD1. CDR1 SNHLY and CDR2 FYNNEI come from the germline V gene. This CDR3 is 16 amino acids long. The trim removed 6 bases at V and 3 bases at J, leaving 6 bases unmatched. CDR3 region: CASSGDRGRVNQPQHF. The CDR3 nucleotides are TGTGCCAGCAGCGGGGACAGGGGGCGCGTCAATCAGCCCCAGCATTTT.

The V gene is TRBV11-2, the J gene TRBJ2-3, with TRBD2 identical over 11 bases. J was trimmed by 4 bases and V by 3 bases; bases with no gene match: 3. The CDR3 covers 15 residues. From germline, CDR1 is SGHAT and CDR2 FQNNGV. The CDR3 here is CASSFTSGSADTQYF. CDR3 sequence (DNA): TGTGCCAGCAGCTTCACTAGCGGGAGTGCAGATACGCAGTATTTT.

This clone was observed a few times. V usage is TRBV11-1 and J usage is TRBJ1-6; D is perhaps TRBD1 (6 bases). In germline, CDR1 is SGHAT, CDR2 FQDESV (reference sequence). Trimming cost V 1 base and J 5 bases, with 9 bases left between them. The CDR3 has 15 residues. This chain's CDR3 is CASSLDGGHNSPLHF. The CDR3 DNA reads as TGTGCCAGCAGCTTAGACGGGGGGCATAATTCACCCCTCCACTTT. Based on the CDR3 plus reference TRBV11-1 and TRBJ1-6, the full variable domain is EAEVAQSPRYKITEKSQAVAFWCDPISGHATLYWYRQILGQGPELLVQFQDESVVDDSQLPKDRFSAERLKGVDSTLKIQPAELGDSAMYLCASSLDGGHNSPLHFGNGTRLTVT.

This clone came up once. V usage is TRBV27 and J usage is TRBJ1-2; D may be TRBD1 (6 bases). This CDR3 contains 12 residues. V was cut by 8 bases and J by 8 bases, with 15 bases left in between. Germline-derived CDR1 and CDR2 are MNHEY and SMNVEV (reference sequence). The CDR3 protein is CASGPDRSGYTF. The CDR3, as DNA: TGTGCCAGCGGCCCGGACAGAAGCGGCTACACCTTC.

This sequence joins TRBV15 and TRBJ2-6, with D possibly TRBD1 on 5 matching bases. The CDR3 sequence is 14 residues long. Germline-derived CDR1 and CDR2 are LNHNV and YYDKDF (reference sequence). V shed 2 bases and J shed 8 bases, with 10 bases lying between them. The CDR3 loop is CATSRPGNTNVLTF. The CDR3, as DNA: TGTGCCACCAGCAGACCAGGGAATACCAACGTCCTGACTTTC.

The CDR3 is CASSWGLAGTNEQFF. CDR3 coding DNA: TGTGCCAGCAGCTGGGGACTAGCGGGGACCAATGAGCAGTTCTTC. The V gene is TRBV7-2, the J gene TRBJ2-1; 13 bases map to TRBD2. Germline V CDR1 and CDR2: SGHTA, FQGNSA. J lost 6 bases, V lost 4 bases, and 3 bases had no gene match. CDR3 length: 15 amino acids. Using reference TRBV7-2 and TRBJ2-1 for the parts outside the CDR3, the full variable domain is GAGVSQSPSNKVTEKGKDVELRCDPISGHTALYWYRQSLGQGLEFLIYFQGNSAPDKSGLPSDRFSAERTGGSVSTLTIQRTQQEDSAVYLCASSWGLAGTNEQFFGPGTRLTVL.

J is TRBJ1-4 and V is TRBV25-1; D is perhaps TRBD1 (5 bases). Germline-derived CDR1 and CDR2 are MGHDK and SYGVNS. The CDR3 has 16 residues. The V and J ends lost 3 bases and 4 bases respectively, with 15 bases between them. The CDR3 sequence: CASSDLGQGRNEKLFF. CDR3 DNA: TGTGCCAGCAGTGATCTTGGTCAGGGTCGTAATGAAAAACTGTTTTTT.